This T cell receptor (beta chain) was captured by sequencing in a study of T cell responses to AZD1222 COVID-19 vaccine. The CDR3 loop spans 16 amino acids. Germline values: CDR1 MNHEY, CDR2 SMNVEV (reference sequence). Germline trimming cut 5 bases from V and 2 bases from J; bases unmatched to any gene: 5. Generated by immunoSEQ multiplex PCR, the TCRdb table keeps only in-frame clones and is missing some. Of roughly 93,000 clones in the sample, 70% to 90% were seen once. This chain connects TRBV27 to TRBJ2-1; 11 bases are a match to TRBD2. The receptor was isolated from an adult in good health. Specimen: peripheral blood, collected on day 0 of AZD1222 vaccination. This CDR3 reads CASSLFSGGAYNEQFF. Here the CDR3 DNA reads TGTGCCAGCAGTCTATTTAGCGGGGGGGCCTACAATGAGCAGTTCTTC.